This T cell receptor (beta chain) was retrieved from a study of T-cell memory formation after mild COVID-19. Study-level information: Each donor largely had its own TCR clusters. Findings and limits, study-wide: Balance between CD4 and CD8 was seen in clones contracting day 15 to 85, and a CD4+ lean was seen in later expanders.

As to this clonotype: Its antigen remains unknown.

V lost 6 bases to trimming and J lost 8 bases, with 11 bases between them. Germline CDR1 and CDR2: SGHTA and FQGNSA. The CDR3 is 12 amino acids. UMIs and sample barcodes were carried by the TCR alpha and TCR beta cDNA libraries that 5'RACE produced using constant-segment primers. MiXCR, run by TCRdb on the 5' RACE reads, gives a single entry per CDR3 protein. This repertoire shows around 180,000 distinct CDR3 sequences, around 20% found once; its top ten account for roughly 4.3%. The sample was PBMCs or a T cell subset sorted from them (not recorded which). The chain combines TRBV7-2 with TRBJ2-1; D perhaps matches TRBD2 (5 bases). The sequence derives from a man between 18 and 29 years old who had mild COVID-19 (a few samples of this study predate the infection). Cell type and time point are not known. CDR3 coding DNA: TGTGCCAGCAGAAACCTAGCCCATGAGCAGTTCTTC. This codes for CASRNLAHEQFF.